The clone carrying this T cell receptor (beta chain) was seen a few times. The antigen remains undetermined. This CDR3 contains 13 residues. Germline V gives CDR1 SEHNR, CDR2 FQNEAQ (reference sequence). The V end lost 4 bases, the J end lost 4 bases, and 9 bases lay between the germline ends. The data stem from a study of T cell repertoires in cytomegalovirus infection. On the study more broadly: Public TCR beta signatures marked donors with CMV infection and the matching HLA.

Broader study findings: Across the ex vivo response, the dominant clonotypes were HLA-C-restricted CMV-specific TCR beta clonotypes. Carriers of CMV and the relevant HLA type were discriminated by public TCR beta frequency.

Each CDR3 protein is one row after TCRdb ran MiXCR on the reads. The sample has approximately 500,000 distinct CDR3 sequences, about 11% seen once. The sample consisted of PBMCs. The clonotype was recovered from a human donor in good health (CMV status not recorded). Some clones in this sample may be carry-over from other donors' samples. The chain links TRBV7-9 to TRBJ2-3; D gene unclear. CDR3 region: CASSSAGPDTQYF. Written as DNA, the CDR3 is TGTGCCAGCAGCTCCGCCGGTCCAGATACGCAGTATTTT.